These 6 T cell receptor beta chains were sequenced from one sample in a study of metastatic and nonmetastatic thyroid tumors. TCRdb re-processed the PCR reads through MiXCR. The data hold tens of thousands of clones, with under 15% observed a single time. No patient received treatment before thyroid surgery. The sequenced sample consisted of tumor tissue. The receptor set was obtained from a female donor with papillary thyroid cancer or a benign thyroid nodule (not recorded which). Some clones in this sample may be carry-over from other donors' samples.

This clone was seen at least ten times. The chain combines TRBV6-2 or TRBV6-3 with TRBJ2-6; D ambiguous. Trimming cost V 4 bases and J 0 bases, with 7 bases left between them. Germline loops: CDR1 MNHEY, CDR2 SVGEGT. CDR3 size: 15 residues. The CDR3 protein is CASSSRSSGANVLTF. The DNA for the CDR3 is TGTGCCAGCAGTTCCAGGAGCTCTGGGGCCAACGTCCTGACTTTC.

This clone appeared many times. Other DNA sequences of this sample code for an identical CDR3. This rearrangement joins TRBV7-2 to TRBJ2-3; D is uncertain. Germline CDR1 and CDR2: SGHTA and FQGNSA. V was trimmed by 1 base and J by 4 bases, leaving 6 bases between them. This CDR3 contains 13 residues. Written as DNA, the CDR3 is TGTGCCAGCAGCTTAGGAGCGTCAGATACGCAGTATTTT. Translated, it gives CASSLGASDTQYF.

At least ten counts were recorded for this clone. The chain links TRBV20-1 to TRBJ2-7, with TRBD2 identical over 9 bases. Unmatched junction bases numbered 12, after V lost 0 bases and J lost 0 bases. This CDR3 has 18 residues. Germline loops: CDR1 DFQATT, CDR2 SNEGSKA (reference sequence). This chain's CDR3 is CSARDPSEREASSYEQYF. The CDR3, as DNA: TGCAGTGCTAGAGACCCGTCGGAGCGGGAGGCTAGCTCCTACGAGCAGTACTTC.

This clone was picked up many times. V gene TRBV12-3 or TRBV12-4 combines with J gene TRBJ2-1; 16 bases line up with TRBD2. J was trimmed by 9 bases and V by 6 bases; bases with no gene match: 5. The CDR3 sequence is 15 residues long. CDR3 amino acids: CASRGTSGRASEQFF. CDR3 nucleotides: TGTGCCAGCAGGGGGACTAGCGGGAGGGCTTCTGAGCAGTTCTTC.

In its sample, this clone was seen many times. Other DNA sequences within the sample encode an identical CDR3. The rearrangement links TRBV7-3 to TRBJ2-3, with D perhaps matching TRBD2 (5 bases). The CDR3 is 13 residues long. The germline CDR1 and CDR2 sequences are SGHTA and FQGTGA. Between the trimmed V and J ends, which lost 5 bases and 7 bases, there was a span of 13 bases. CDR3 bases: TGTGCCAGCAGCGAATCCCTCGGGAATACGCAGTATTTT. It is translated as CASSESLGNTQYF.

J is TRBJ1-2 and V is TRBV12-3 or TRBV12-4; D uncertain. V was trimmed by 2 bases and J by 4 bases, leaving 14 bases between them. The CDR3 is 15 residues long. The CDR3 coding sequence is TGTGCCAGCAGTTTACAGTCAGTCCCCTTCTATGGCTACACCTTC. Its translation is CASSLQSVPFYGYTF.